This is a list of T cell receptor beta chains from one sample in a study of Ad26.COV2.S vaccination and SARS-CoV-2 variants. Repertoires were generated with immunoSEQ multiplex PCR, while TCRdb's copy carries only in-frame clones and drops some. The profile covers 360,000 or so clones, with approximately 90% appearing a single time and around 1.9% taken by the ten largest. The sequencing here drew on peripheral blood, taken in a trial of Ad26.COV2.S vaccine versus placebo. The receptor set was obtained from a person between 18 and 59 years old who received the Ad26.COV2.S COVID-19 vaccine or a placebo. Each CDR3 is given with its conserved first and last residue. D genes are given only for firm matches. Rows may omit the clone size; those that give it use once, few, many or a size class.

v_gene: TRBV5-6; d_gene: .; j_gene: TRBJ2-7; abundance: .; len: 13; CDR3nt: TGTGCCAGCAGACCGGTCGGTAGGGCCGAGCAGTACTTC; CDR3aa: CASRPVGRAEQYF
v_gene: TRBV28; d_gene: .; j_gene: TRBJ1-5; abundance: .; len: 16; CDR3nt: TGTGCCAGCAGTTTATCCGGGATGGGAAGCAATCAGCCCCAGCATTTT; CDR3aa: CASSLSGMGSNQPQHF
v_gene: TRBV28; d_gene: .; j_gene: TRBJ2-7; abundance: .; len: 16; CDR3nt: TGTGCCAGCAGTGTAGGAGGGGGGGGATCTAGCTACGAGCAGTACTTC; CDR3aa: CASSVGGGGSSYEQYF
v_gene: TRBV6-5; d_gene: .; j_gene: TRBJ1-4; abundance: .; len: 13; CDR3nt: TGTGCCAGCAGCACGTGGTATGGTGAAAAACTGTTTTTT; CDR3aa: CASSTWYGEKLFF
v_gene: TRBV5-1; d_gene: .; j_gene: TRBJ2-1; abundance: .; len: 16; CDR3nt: TGCGCCAGCAACGAACCGGGAGTTAGCTCCTACAATGAGCAGTTCTTC; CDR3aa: CASNEPGVSSYNEQFF
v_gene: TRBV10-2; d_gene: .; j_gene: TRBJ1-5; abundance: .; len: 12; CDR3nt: TGCGCCAGCAGTGAGTTAAATCAGCCCCAGCATTTT; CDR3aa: CASSELNQPQHF
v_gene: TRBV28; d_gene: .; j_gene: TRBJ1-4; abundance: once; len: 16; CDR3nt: TGTGCCAGCAGCTCCTCTCTGGAGAGAACTAATGAAAAACTGTTTTTT; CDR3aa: CASSSSLERTNEKLFF
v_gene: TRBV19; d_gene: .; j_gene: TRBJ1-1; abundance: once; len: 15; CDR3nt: TGTGCCAGTACCCCCGGGCTCCTTATGAACACTGAAGCTTTCTTT; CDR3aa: CASTPGLLMNTEAFF
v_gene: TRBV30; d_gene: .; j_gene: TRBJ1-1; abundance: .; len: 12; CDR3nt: TGTGCCTGGAGTGGGGGGCCCACTGAAGCTTTCTTT; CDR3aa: CAWSGGPTEAFF
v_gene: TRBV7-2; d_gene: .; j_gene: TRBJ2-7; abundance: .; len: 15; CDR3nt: TGTGCCAGCAGCTCCGACTTCGCGACATCGTACGAGCAGTACTTC; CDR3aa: CASSSDFATSYEQYF
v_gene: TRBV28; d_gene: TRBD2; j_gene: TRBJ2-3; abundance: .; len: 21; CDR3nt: TGTGCCAGCAGTCTTGGACTAGCGGGAGTAATGATCGGTGTGGGCACAGATACGCAGTATTTT; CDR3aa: CASSLGLAGVMIGVGTDTQYF
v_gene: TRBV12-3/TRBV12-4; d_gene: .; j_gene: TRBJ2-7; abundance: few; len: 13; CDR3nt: TGTGCCAGCAGCGGACATATCTCCTACGAGCAGTACTTC; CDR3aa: CASSGHISYEQYF
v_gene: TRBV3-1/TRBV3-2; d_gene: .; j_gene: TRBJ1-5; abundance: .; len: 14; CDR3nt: TGTGCCAGCAGCCCCGTTCTGGGCAATCAGCCCCAGCATTTT; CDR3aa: CASSPVLGNQPQHF
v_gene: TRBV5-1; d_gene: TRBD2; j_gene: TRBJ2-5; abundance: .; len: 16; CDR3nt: TGCGCCAGCGGGACTAGCGGGAATGCGTTACAAGAGACCCAGTACTTC; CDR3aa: CASGTSGNALQETQYF